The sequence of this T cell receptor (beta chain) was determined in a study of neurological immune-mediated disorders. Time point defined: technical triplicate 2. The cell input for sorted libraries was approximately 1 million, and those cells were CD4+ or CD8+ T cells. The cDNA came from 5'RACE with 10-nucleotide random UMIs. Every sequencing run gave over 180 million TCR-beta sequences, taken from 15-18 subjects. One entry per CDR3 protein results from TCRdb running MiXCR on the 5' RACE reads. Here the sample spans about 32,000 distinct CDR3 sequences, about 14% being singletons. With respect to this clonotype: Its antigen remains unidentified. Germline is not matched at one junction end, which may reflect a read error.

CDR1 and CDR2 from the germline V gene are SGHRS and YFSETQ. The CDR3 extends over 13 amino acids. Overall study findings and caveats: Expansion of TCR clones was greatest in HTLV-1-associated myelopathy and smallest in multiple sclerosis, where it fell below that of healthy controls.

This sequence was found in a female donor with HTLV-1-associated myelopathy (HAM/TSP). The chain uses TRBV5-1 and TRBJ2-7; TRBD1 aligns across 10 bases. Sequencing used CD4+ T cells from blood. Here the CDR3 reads CVSSKDRGNEQYF. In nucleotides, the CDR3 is TGTGTCAGCAGCAAGGACAGGGGGAACGAGCAGTACTTC.